This T cell receptor (beta chain) was recovered during a study of shared clonotypes between healthy human individuals. CDR3 length: 14 amino acids. The germline V gene encodes CDR1 SGHNT and CDR2 YENEEA. Trimming pared 0 bases from V and 11 bases from J, leaving 13 bases between. Study findings and constraints: Rarefaction indicated that sorted-subset sequencing remained incomplete although depth was large.

Every one of the donors was a Caucasian adult that lived in Nashville, Tennessee. Negatively enriched CD4+ T cells were divided by CD45RA into naive and memory. TCRdb's copy holds only in-frame clones and misses some; the assay was immunoSEQ multiplex PCR. The profile shows 2.5 million or so clones, approximately 92% of them singletons. On this clone itself: What it recognizes is unknown.

Sample: naive CD4+ T cells sorted from blood. Subset denoted: CD45RA+ positively selected. This receptor was obtained from a man aged 18 to 29 in good health. This chain connects TRBV11-3 to TRBJ1-4; no firm D call. CDR3: CASSLEGGVGKLFF. The CDR3, as DNA: TGTGCCAGCAGCTTAGAGGGAGGCGTCGGGAAACTGTTTTTT.